Shown below are 14 T cell receptor beta chains from a single sample sequenced in a study of T cell responses to AZD1222 COVID-19 vaccine (dated by TCRdb to about 2021). The time point label for this specimen denotes: about 28 days (+/-7) after the second vaccine dose. Library preparation was by the immunoSEQ multiplex PCR assay. TCRdb took this table from immuneACCESS and kept in-frame rearrangements with V and J called. Such tables lack part of the clones; where checked against another copy, unresolved V genes explain under half of the gap, and the rest is unexplained. The sample table shows roughly 110,000 clones, and 80% to 95% are seen once. Roughly 8% of the sample is held by the ten biggest clonotypes. This specimen consisted of peripheral blood, obtained 28 days after the second AZD1222 dose. These receptors came from an adult who received the AZD1222 COVID-19 vaccine.

The chain couples TRBV5-1 to TRBJ1-4; 10 bases are a match to TRBD1. CDR1 and CDR2 (germline): SGHRS, YFSETQ. The V segment lost 8 bases and the J segment 7 bases; nucleotides outside the gene matches: 14. The CDR3 sequence is 16 residues long. The CDR3 loop reads CASQAGTGVFSEKLFF. In DNA, the CDR3 is TGCGCCAGTCAGGCGGGGACAGGGGTTTTTTCTGAAAAACTGTTTTTT.

The rearrangement joins TRBV6-2 or TRBV6-3 to TRBJ2-7; 8 nucleotides align to TRBD2. J lost 5 bases, V lost 5 bases, and 17 bases had no gene match. The CDR3 loop spans 17 amino acids. Germline V gives CDR1 MNHEY, CDR2 SVGEGT. The CDR3 DNA follows: TGTGCCAGCAGTGGCTTCGGGGGGGCCATCCTGCACGACGAGCAGTACTTC. It codes for CASSGFGGAILHDEQYF.

The V call is TRBV7-2, the J call TRBJ1-2, with TRBD1 as a possible D gene (5 bases). CDR3 size: 13 residues. Trimming shortened V by 1 base and J by 3 bases, and 6 bases separated the two germline ends. Germline CDR1 reads SGHTA; CDR2 reads FQGNSA. Written as DNA, the CDR3 is TGTGCCAGCAGCTTAGGCAGGGACTATGGCTACACCTTC. It is translated as CASSLGRDYGYTF.

This sequence joins TRBV2 and TRBJ2-5, with 9 bases that match TRBD1. The germline V gene encodes CDR1 SNHLY and CDR2 FYNNEI. Trimming removed 8 bases from V and 5 bases from J; junction bases left unmatched: 3. The CDR3 is made up of 12 amino acids. DNA for the CDR3: TGTGCCAGCCTCGGACAGGGGGAGACCCAGTACTTC. Translating it yields CASLGQGETQYF.

This clone was recorded only once. The chain uses TRBV5-5 and TRBJ1-5; maybe TRBD1 (6 bases). Trimming stripped 0 bases from V and 5 bases from J, with 18 bases between. Germline CDR1 reads SGHKS; CDR2 reads YYEKEE (reference sequence). CDR3 size: 17 residues. The CDR3 loop is CASSLGGLRGSDQPQHF. For the CDR3, the DNA is TGTGCCAGCAGCTTGGGCGGCCTCAGGGGCAGCGATCAGCCCCAGCATTTT.

The chain links TRBV5-1 to TRBJ2-1; D possibly corresponds to TRBD1 (5 bases). V gave up 9 bases and J gave up 7 bases, with 23 bases separating them. The CDR3 contains 15 residues. Germline assignment: CDR1 SGHRS and CDR2 YFSETQ. In DNA, the CDR3 is TGCGCCACCCGACCCACAGGTTCCCCGCAGAATGAGCAGTTCTTC. Its translation: CATRPTGSPQNEQFF.

This clone has only one observation. The chain employs TRBV5-5 and TRBJ2-3, with D unclear. The CDR3 has 13 residues. Trimming removed 2 bases at V and 1 base at J, with 5 bases between. CDR1 is SGHKS, CDR2 YYEKEE, per germline (reference sequence). The DNA for the CDR3 is TGTGCCAGCAGCTTAGCCGGCACAGATACGCAGTATTTT. Translated: CASSLAGTDTQYF.

The chain links TRBV9 to TRBJ2-7; either TRBD1 or TRBD2 may fit D (5 bases each). Trimming cost V 0 bases and J 2 bases, with 12 bases left between them. The CDR3 totals 15 residues. CDR1 SGDLS and CDR2 YYNGEE come from the germline V gene. The chain's CDR3 is CASSVGGILPYEQYF. CDR3 bases: TGTGCCAGCAGCGTAGGGGGGATTCTTCCCTACGAGCAGTACTTC.

The chain uses TRBV3-1 (or the pseudogene TRBV3-2) and TRBJ2-4; D may be TRBD1 or TRBD2 (5 bases each). CDR3 length equals 16 residues. Trimming took 1 base from V and 10 from J, leaving 20 bases between them. CDR1 and CDR2 from the germline V gene are LGHDT and YNNKEL (reference sequence). In nucleotides, the CDR3 is TGTGCCAGCAGCCAAGCGCACGGGGCCGTGAGCGTGATTCAGTACTTC. Protein sequence: CASSQAHGAVSVIQYF.

This clone was found once. This chain links TRBV6-2 or TRBV6-3 with TRBJ2-1; D is perhaps TRBD1 or TRBD2 (6 bases each). Trimming took 5 bases from V and 7 from J, leaving 21 bases between them. Germline V gene sequence: CDR1 MNHEY, CDR2 SVGEGT. This CDR3 region has 16 residues. Here the CDR3 reads CASSDGPEGGINEQFF. The CDR3 DNA sequence: TGTGCCAGCAGTGACGGCCCTGAGGGGGGCATTAATGAGCAGTTCTTC.

The rearrangement uses TRBV2 and TRBJ1-5; D is perhaps TRBD1 (5 bases). Trimming pared 4 bases from V and 3 bases from J, leaving 13 bases between. The CDR3 sequence is 15 residues long. Germline assignment: CDR1 SNHLY and CDR2 FYNNEI. The CDR3 DNA sequence: TGTGCCAGCAGTGGTGGGGACCCTGACAATCAGCCCCAGCATTTT. As protein: CASSGGDPDNQPQHF.

The V gene is TRBV24-1, the J gene TRBJ1-1; 7 bases are a match to TRBD1. With 2 bases clipped from V and 5 bases from J, the junction kept 4 bases outside the gene matches. The CDR3 spans 14 residues. Germline values: CDR1 KGHDR, CDR2 SFDVKD. The CDR3 here is CATSDSQGGTEAFF. As DNA, the CDR3 is TGTGCCACCAGTGATTCTCAGGGGGGAACTGAAGCTTTCTTT.

This clone was observed a single time. This rearrangement joins TRBV7-8 to TRBJ2-3; 9 bases are a match to TRBD2. The CDR3 is 15 amino acids. Germline assignment: CDR1 SGHVS and CDR2 FQNEAQ. The junction had 5 bases not matched to a gene; V was cut back by 5 bases and J by 2 bases. CDR3 residues: CASSPQRGDTDTQYF. As DNA, the CDR3 is TGTGCCAGCAGCCCACAGCGGGGGGACACAGATACGCAGTATTTT.

This chain uses TRBV7-2 with TRBJ2-7, with D maybe TRBD2 (6 bases). From germline, CDR1 is SGHTA and CDR2 FQGNSA. The CDR3 runs to 15 residues. V lost 6 bases, J lost 2 bases, and 17 bases lay in between. CDR3 sequence: CASRPSISGAYEQYF. The CDR3 DNA reads as TGTGCCAGCAGACCGAGCATTTCGGGGGCCTACGAGCAGTACTTC.